The sequence of this TCR beta chain was determined in a study of blood T cells in healthy people across ages. With a J-beta primer mix and a sample-barcoded 5' primer, a second PCR ran roughly 6 to 11 cycles. One entry per CDR3 protein, called by TCRdb with MiXCR from the 5' RACE reads. Here the sample spans about 590,000 distinct CDR3 sequences, roughly 30% being singletons. This clonotype has a count of ten or more. This sequence was found in a woman at least 80 years old in good health. The material sequenced was blood.

The CDR3 loop reads CASSPGTAVNYNEQFF. CDR3 bases: TGTGCCAGCAGCCCCGGGACAGCAGTAAACTACAATGAGCAGTTCTTC. J is TRBJ2-1 and V is TRBV7-9; 7 nucleotides match TRBD1. After removal of 5 bases from V and 3 bases from J, the junction contained 10 bases not matched to a gene. Germline CDR1 SEHNR, CDR2 FQNEAQ (reference sequence). The CDR3 contains 16 residues.